This passage covers 32 T cell receptor beta chains from one sample sequenced in a study of blood T cells in healthy people across ages. Through a sample-barcoded 5' primer and a J-beta primer mix, a second PCR was run for roughly 6 to 12 cycles. TCRdb re-called the 5' RACE reads through MiXCR, storing one row per CDR3 protein. The sample has roughly 730,000 distinct CDR3 sequences; roughly 56% are singletons. What was sequenced was blood. The receptors stem from a man in his forties in good health.

The rearrangement uses TRBV20-1 and TRBJ2-3; 7 positions agree with TRBD2. The V gene end was trimmed by 6 bases and the J gene end by 4 bases; junction bases not matched to a gene: 4. CDR3 length equals 12 residues. Germline V lookup: CDR1 DFQATT, CDR2 SNEGSKA (reference sequence). The CDR3 loop reads CSALLAPDTQYF. CDR3 sequence (DNA): TGCAGTGCCTTACTAGCGCCAGATACGCAGTATTTT.

This rearrangement joins TRBV14 to TRBJ1-6, with unresolved D. Germline assignment: CDR1 SGHDN and CDR2 FVKESK. This CDR3 region has 13 residues. V was pared by 1 base and J by 17 bases, with 15 bases between. In DNA form, the CDR3 reads TGTGCCAGCAGCCAAGGGAGGCTCCTAGCGATCCACTTT. It encodes CASSQGRLLAIHF.

The table lists this clonotype with a few counts. This chain connects TRBV9 to TRBJ2-5; 7 bases map to TRBD1. Germline CDR1 is SGDLS and CDR2 is YYNGEE. This CDR3 spans 14 amino acids. With V trimmed by 3 bases and J by 5 bases, 7 bases remained unmatched. CDR3 nucleotides: TGTGCCAGCAGCGCCCGACAGGGTTTGGAGACCCAGTACTTC. It translates to CASSARQGLETQYF.

V and J are TRBV7-3 and TRBJ2-1; 16 bases fit TRBD2. Unmatched junction bases numbered 7, after V lost 4 bases and J lost 10 bases. Per germline, CDR1 SGHTA and CDR2 FQGTGA. The CDR3 contains 16 residues. CDR3 region: CASSSGTSGGAGEQFF. The CDR3 DNA is TGTGCCAGCAGCTCCGGGACTAGCGGGGGGGCCGGGGAGCAGTTCTTC.

This clonotype was observed many times. This rearrangement joins TRBV4-1 to TRBJ2-6; tentatively, D is TRBD1 or TRBD2 (6 bases each). This CDR3 comprises 16 residues. Germline V lookup: CDR1 MGHRA, CDR2 YSYEKL. Deletions cut 7 bases from V and 0 bases from J, with 13 bases between. DNA of the CDR3: TGCGCCAGCAAGAGGGGGGTAATCTCTGGGGCCAACGTCCTGACTTTC. Protein product: CASKRGVISGANVLTF.

The chain links TRBV7-2 to TRBJ1-2; 12 nucleotides agree with TRBD1. This CDR3 is 13 amino acids long. Germline V gene lookup returns CDR1 SGHTA and CDR2 FQGNSA. The trim removed 8 bases at V and 7 bases at J, leaving 5 bases unmatched. This chain's CDR3 is CASPGQGAFGYTF. The CDR3 DNA reads as TGTGCCAGCCCGGGACAGGGGGCATTTGGCTACACCTTC.

V gene TRBV10-3 combines with J gene TRBJ2-7; D might be TRBD1 or TRBD2, each matching 5 bases. Between the trimmed V and J ends, which lost 4 bases and 1 base, there was a span of 20 bases. The CDR3 runs to 17 residues. In germline, CDR1 is ENHRY, CDR2 SYGVKD. DNA of the CDR3: TGTGCCATCAGTGGGCTCAGTTTTACAGGACTGTCCTACGAGCAGTACTTC. This translates into CAISGLSFTGLSYEQYF.

This clonotype was counted between two and nine times. The chain recombines TRBV29-1 with TRBJ1-2, with D possibly matching TRBD1 (5 bases). The CDR3 is 13 residues long. Germline CDR1 and CDR2: SQVTM and ANQGSEA. With 1 base removed from V and 7 bases from J, the gap between germline ends came to 13 bases. The CDR3 sequence: CSVEAGGVGGYTF. In DNA, the CDR3 is TGCAGCGTTGAAGCGGGAGGGGTCGGTGGCTACACCTTC.

The chain is built from TRBV28 and TRBJ1-6, with 11 bases fitting TRBD1. Germline V CDR1 and CDR2: MDHEN, SYDVKM. V lost 11 bases to trimming and J lost 6 bases; unmatched junction nucleotides: 9. This CDR3 comprises 15 residues. CDR3 sequence (DNA): TGTGCCGGCGCCGGGACAGGGGGTTCTAATTCACCCCTCCACTTT. Amino acids: CAGAGTGGSNSPLHF. The full variable domain, its missing parts supplied by reference TRBV28 and TRBJ1-6, is DVKVTQSSRYLVKRTGEKVFLECVQDMDHENMFWYRQDPGLGLRLIYFSYDVKMKEKGDIPEGYSVSREKKERFSLILESASTNQTSMYLCAGAGTGGSNSPLHFGNGTRLTVT.

The genes are TRBV5-1 and TRBJ2-5; possible D gene TRBD1, 5 bases. The J call could be wrong; TRBJ2-7 is a better fit for the DNA end. Germline CDR1 is SGHRS and CDR2 is YFSETQ. The CDR3 length is 12 residues. CDR3 DNA sequence: TGCGCCAGCAGCTTTCAGGGTGCCGAGCAGTACTTC. This gives the protein CASSFQGAEQYF.

The chain is built from TRBV29-1 and TRBJ1-3; D remains unclear. The CDR3 covers 12 residues. V was clipped by 7 bases and J by 8 bases, with 15 bases between them. Germline V gene data show CDR1 as SQVTM and CDR2 as ANQGSEA. The CDR3 loop reads CSAQRGGDTIYF. Here the CDR3 DNA reads TGCAGCGCTCAACGGGGTGGGGACACCATATATTTT. The full variable domain, completed using reference TRBV29-1 and TRBJ1-3, is SAVISQKPSRDICQRGTSLTIQCQVDSQVTMMFWYRQQPGQSLTLIATANQGSEATYESGFVIDKFPISRPNLTFSTLTVSNMSPEDSSIYLCSAQRGGDTIYFGEGSWLTVV.

The chain combines TRBV29-1 with TRBJ2-7; D may be TRBD1 (6 bases). With 3 bases removed from V and 2 bases from J, the gap between germline ends came to 14 bases. The CDR3 extends over 14 amino acids. Germline values: CDR1 SQVTM, CDR2 ANQGSEA. This chain's CDR3 is CSVDLTGDTYEQYF. DNA for the CDR3: TGCAGCGTTGATTTGACAGGCGATACCTACGAGCAGTACTTC.

The V call is TRBV5-1, the J call TRBJ2-3; the D is unclear. CDR1 and CDR2 (germline): SGHRS, YFSETQ. The V end lost 0 bases, the J end lost 3 bases, and 11 bases lay between the germline ends. The CDR3 is made up of 15 amino acids. CDR3 in amino acids: CASSLADPFTDTQYF. The CDR3, as DNA: TGCGCCAGCAGCTTGGCCGACCCGTTTACAGATACGCAGTATTTT.

In its sample, this clonotype was seen a few times. The chain employs TRBV6-5 and TRBJ2-1; D call uncertain. Trimming took off 6 bases at V and 12 bases at J, with 21 bases between the two ends. Per germline, CDR1 MNHEY and CDR2 SVGAGI. This CDR3 has 14 residues. CDR3 bases: TGTGCCAGCAGCTCTACCTTTCCTGATCTACGGCAGTTCTTC. Its translation: CASSSTFPDLRQFF.

Details on this clonotype: This may be a read error: a much more frequent sequence differs by one nucleotide. The CDR3 DNA sequence: TGTGCCAGCAGCGCAACACAAGAGACCCAGTTCTTC. Translated, it gives CASSATQETQFF. The chain combines TRBV5-4 with TRBJ2-5, with D unresolved. The DNA matches TRBJ2-1 better at its end, which makes the J call doubtful. The germline gives CDR1 SGHNT, CDR2 YYREEE (reference sequence). The CDR3 covers 12 residues.

V and J are TRBV6-6 and TRBJ2-7; TRBD2 aligns across 14 bases. V gave up 6 bases and J gave up 2 bases; unmatched junction bases: 9. The germline CDR1 and CDR2 sequences are MNHNY and SVGAGI (reference sequence). CDR3 length: 17 residues. CDR3 nucleotides: TGTGCCAGCAGACCGGGACTAGCGGGAGAGATAACCTACGAGCAGTACTTC. It yields the protein CASRPGLAGEITYEQYF.

The rearrangement joins TRBV7-9 to TRBJ1-2, with 8 bases fitting TRBD1. The junction had 15 bases not matched to a gene; V was cut back by 3 bases and J by 0 bases. The CDR3 runs to 19 residues. Germline V CDR1 and CDR2: SEHNR, FQNEAQ (reference sequence). Written as DNA, the CDR3 is TGTGCCAGCAGCTTCACCGACAGGGGACCCCTACACGCTAACTATGGCTACACCTTC. Translation gives CASSFTDRGPLHANYGYTF. The entire variable domain, with the rest obtained from reference TRBV7-9 and TRBJ1-2, is as follows: DTGVSQNPRHKITKRGQNVTFRCDPISEHNRLYWYRQTLGQGPEFLTYFQNEAQLEKSRLLSDRFSAERPKGSFSTLEIQRTEQGDSAMYLCASSFTDRGPLHANYGYTFGSGTRLTVV.

The J gene is TRBJ2-3, the V gene TRBV29-1, with 7 positions matching TRBD1. Germline V gene lookup returns CDR1 SQVTM and CDR2 ANQGSEA. The CDR3 is made up of 13 amino acids. Trimming took 4 bases from V and 14 from J; bases not matched to a gene: 15. CDR3 in DNA: TGCAGCGTTGGGGTAGGGGGCGAAAGATACGCGTATTTT. This codes for CSVGVGGERYAYF.

The sample holds many counts of this clonotype. This rearrangement joins TRBV5-1 to TRBJ1-2; tentatively, D is TRBD1 (5 bases). Trimming cost V 5 bases and J 4 bases, with 12 bases left between them. This CDR3 contains 13 residues. Germline-derived CDR1 and CDR2 are SGHRS and YFSETQ. The chain's CDR3 is CASRTGTAYGYTF. Written as DNA, the CDR3 is TGCGCCAGCAGAACCGGGACGGCCTATGGCTACACCTTC.

The table lists this clonotype with a few counts. One end of the junction fails to match germline, which may point to a read error. The V and J genes are TRBV28 and TRBJ2-3, with 8 bases lining up with TRBD2. Germline CDR1 reads MDHEN; CDR2 reads SYDVKM. CDR3 size: 15 residues. CDR3 nucleotides: TGCGCCAGCAGTTCCCTGGTTAGCGGGGAGAGGATCGAGTATTTT. Translating gives CASSSLVSGERIEYF.

Here the CDR3 DNA reads TGTGCCAGTGGATTAAACAGGGGGCCTGGCTACACCTTC. Translation: CASGLNRGPGYTF. The chain joins TRBV19 to TRBJ1-2, with 9 bases lining up with TRBD1. Germline-derived CDR1 and CDR2 are LNHDA and SQIVND (reference sequence). CDR3 length: 13 amino acids. Trimming cost V 8 bases and J 7 bases; bases outside gene matches: 8.

Points on this clonotype: The junction does not match germline at one end; this may be a read error. The chain links TRBV3-1 to TRBJ2-7; D may be TRBD1 (5 bases). The CDR3 runs 14 residues. The germline gives CDR1 LGHDT, CDR2 YNNKEL (reference sequence). CDR3 protein: CTSSQSAGTYEQYF. In DNA form, the CDR3 reads TGTACCAGCAGCCAATCTGCAGGGACCTACGAGCAGTACTTC.

The chain carries TRBV9 and TRBJ1-6; maybe TRBD1 (6 bases). Germline V CDR1 and CDR2: SGDLS, YYNGEE. There are 17 residues in the CDR3. Trimming took 4 bases from V and 3 from J, leaving 17 bases between them. In nucleotides, the CDR3 is TGTGCCAGCAGCCCCCGAGGACAGATCTTCTATAATTCACCCCTCCACTTT. It encodes CASSPRGQIFYNSPLHF. Combining the CDR3 with reference TRBV9 and TRBJ1-6 gives the whole variable domain DSGVTQTPKHLITATGQRVTLRCSPRSGDLSVYWYQQSLDQGLQFLIQYYNGEERAKGNILERFSAQQFPDLHSELNLSSLELGDSALYFCASSPRGQIFYNSPLHFGNGTRLTVT.

This clonotype was detected a few times. The chain uses TRBV3-1 and TRBJ2-3, with 12 bases matching TRBD1. V trimming: 4 bases; J trimming: 5 bases; junction bases outside the gene matches: 4. The CDR3 has 15 amino acids. Germline CDR1 is LGHDT and CDR2 is YNNKEL (reference sequence). The DNA of the CDR3 is TGTGCCAGCAGCCCCGGGACAGGGGGCCAAGATACGCAGTATTTT. It is translated as CASSPGTGGQDTQYF.

This chain links TRBV27 with TRBJ2-5, with D hard to call. CDR1 and CDR2 from the germline V gene are MNHEY and SMNVEV (reference sequence). Trimming pared 0 bases from V and 4 bases from J, leaving 12 bases between. The CDR3 totals 15 residues. The CDR3 DNA reads TGTGCCAGCAGTTTATCGAATATCTGGAGAGAGACCCAGTACTTC. Translation: CASSLSNIWRETQYF.

The chain combines TRBV6-6 with TRBJ2-3; D gene uncertain. This CDR3 contains 14 residues. Trimming pared 6 bases from V and 2 bases from J, leaving 12 bases between. The V gene's germline CDR1 is MNHNY and CDR2 SVGAGI (reference sequence). CDR3 in amino acids: CASSDPRYTDTQYF. CDR3 DNA sequence: TGTGCCAGCAGCGATCCGAGATACACAGATACGCAGTATTTT.

The sample holds a few counts of this clonotype. The rearrangement joins TRBV12-3 or TRBV12-4 to TRBJ2-5; 8 bases are a match to TRBD2. J lost 7 bases, V lost 6 bases, and 7 bases had no gene match. This CDR3 is 13 amino acids long. The CDR3 reads CASSTSGGGTQYF. CDR3 nucleotides: TGTGCCAGCAGCACAAGCGGGGGAGGGACCCAGTACTTC.

The V call is TRBV7-9, the J call TRBJ2-1; D remains unclear. This CDR3 spans 12 amino acids. From germline, CDR1 is SEHNR and CDR2 FQNEAQ (reference sequence). V dropped 2 bases and J dropped 10 bases, with 9 bases sitting between them. CDR3 sequence: CASSLSVIEQFF. DNA for the CDR3: TGTGCCAGCAGCTTATCGGTAATCGAGCAGTTCTTC.

J is TRBJ2-3 and V is TRBV5-6; possible D gene TRBD2, 5 bases. CDR3 length equals 13 residues. Per germline, CDR1 SGHDT and CDR2 YYEEEE. Between the trimmed V and J ends, which lost 2 bases and 10 bases, there was a span of 14 bases. The CDR3 bases are TGTGCCAGCAGCTTTGGAGAAACGGGATCGCAGTATTTT. Its protein product is CASSFGETGSQYF. The full variable domain, its missing parts supplied by reference TRBV5-6 and TRBJ2-3, is DAGVTQSPTHLIKTRGQQVTLRCSPKSGHDTVSWYQQALGQGPQFIFQYYEEEERQRGNFPDRFSGHQFPNYSSELNVNALLLGDSALYLCASSFGETGSQYFGPGTRLTVL.

V is TRBV28 and J is TRBJ2-7, with D tentatively TRBD1 or TRBD2 (5 bases each). Germline CDR1 MDHEN, CDR2 SYDVKM. The CDR3 has 15 amino acids. Trimming cost V 5 bases and J 9 bases, with 23 bases left between them. The CDR3 sequence is CASSLSTGAVGWQYF. The CDR3 bases are TGTGCCAGCAGTCTCTCCACCGGGGCGGTGGGATGGCAGTACTTC.

This chain joins TRBV20-1 and TRBJ1-6; possibly TRBD1 for D (5 bases). V lost 5 bases and J lost 7, with 18 bases in between. Per the germline V gene, CDR1 is DFQATT and CDR2 is SNEGSKA (reference sequence). The CDR3 sequence is 15 residues long. CDR3 in amino acids: CSAPQGVGANSPLHF. The CDR3 DNA follows: TGCAGTGCTCCCCAGGGTGTAGGGGCCAATTCACCCCTCCACTTT.

V gene TRBV29-1 combines with J gene TRBJ2-7, with D possibly being TRBD1 (6 bases). In germline, CDR1 is SQVTM, CDR2 ANQGSEA. The CDR3 has 12 amino acids. V gave up 6 bases and J gave up 6 bases, with 15 bases separating them. As DNA, the CDR3 is TGCAGCGTCAGGGGTGGGGCGGCCGAGCAGTACTTC. Its translation: CSVRGGAAEQYF.